Shown below are 15 T cell receptor beta chains from a single sample sequenced in a study of blood T cell repertoires in COVID-19. The protocol was immunoSEQ multiplex PCR, while the TCRdb copy is restricted to in-frame clones and leaves out a portion. The sample contains roughly 73,000 clones, roughly 79% of which appear only once. The material sequenced was peripheral blood. These receptors all come from a woman in her seventies with acute or convalescent COVID-19.

This sequence joins TRBV13 and TRBJ2-5, with 12 bases matching TRBD2. The V and J ends lost 3 bases and 4 bases, in that order; junction bases with no gene match: 3. The CDR3 has 15 residues. Germline V CDR1 and CDR2: PRHDT, FYEKMQ (reference sequence). In DNA, the CDR3 is TGTGCCAGCAGCTTCCTAGCGGGAGGGCGAGAGACCCAGTACTTC. It yields the protein CASSFLAGGRETQYF.

The chain links TRBV19 to TRBJ1-2; a weak D match, TRBD1 (6 bases). Trimming took 5 bases from V and 8 from J, leaving 9 bases between them. The CDR3 is 11 residues long. Germline CDR1 and CDR2: LNHDA and SQIVND (reference sequence). The CDR3 DNA is TGTGCCAGTAGTTACAGGGTCGGCTACACCTTC. It codes for CASSYRVGYTF.

V and J are TRBV5-8 and TRBJ2-4; a possible D gene is TRBD2 (7 bases). The length of the CDR3 is 14 residues. The germline gives CDR1 SGHTS, CDR2 YDEGEE. V was trimmed by 7 bases and J by 10 bases, leaving 21 bases between them. The DNA for the CDR3 is TGTGCCAGCGGGGCGGGGGCACCGGGGTTAATTCAGTACTTC. Its protein is CASGAGAPGLIQYF.

This clone was seen once. The rearrangement links TRBV9 to TRBJ2-2; D may be TRBD2 (6 bases). Germline V gene sequence: CDR1 SGDLS, CDR2 YYNGEE. The germline V and J ends were trimmed by 4 bases and 6 bases, with 13 bases remaining between them. This CDR3 has 14 residues. The chain's CDR3 is CASSPRLVSGELFF. The CDR3 bases are TGTGCCAGCAGCCCCCGACTAGTTTCCGGGGAGCTGTTTTTT.

The J gene is TRBJ2-6, the V gene TRBV19; 11 nucleotides line up with TRBD2. CDR1 and CDR2 from the germline V gene are LNHDA and SQIVND (reference sequence). J was trimmed by 4 bases and V by 5 bases; bases with no gene match: 10. The CDR3 is made up of 18 amino acids. CDR3 coding DNA: TGTGCCAGTAGTGTACTAGCGGGAGTTGCCGTAGGGGCCAACGTCCTGACTTTC. Its translation is CASSVLAGVAVGANVLTF. The full variable domain, completed using reference TRBV19 and TRBJ2-6, is DGGITQSPKYLFRKEGQNVTLSCEQNLNHDAMYWYRQDPGQGLRLIYYSQIVNDFQKGDIAEGYSVSREKKESFPLTVTSAQKNPTAFYLCASSVLAGVAVGANVLTFGAGSRLTVL.

The chain combines TRBV5-1 with TRBJ2-1, with TRBD2 matching 8 bases. J was trimmed by 2 bases and V by 7 bases; bases with no gene match: 8. CDR1 is SGHRS, CDR2 YFSETQ, per germline. CDR3 length: 15 amino acids. CDR3 amino acids: CASGDSGTTYNEQFF. CDR3 nucleotides: TGCGCCAGCGGGGATAGCGGGACAACCTACAATGAGCAGTTCTTC.

The V and J genes are TRBV6-5 and TRBJ2-4; D might be TRBD2 (5 bases). The ends were cut back, 6 bases at V and 0 bases at J, with 12 bases in the middle. Germline V gives CDR1 MNHEY, CDR2 SVGAGI. The CDR3 runs 15 residues. CDR3 in DNA: TGTGCCAGCAGCCCCCCCCGGGAAGCCAAAAACATTCAGTACTTC. Its translation: CASSPPREAKNIQYF.

V usage is TRBV5-8 and J usage is TRBJ1-2; tentative D call: TRBD1 (5 bases). Looked up from germline, CDR1 is SGHTS and CDR2 is YDEGEE. The ends were cut back, 1 base at V and 8 bases at J, with 9 bases in the middle. The CDR3 runs to 12 residues. CDR3 DNA: TGTGCCAGCAGCTTGCGCAGGGCAGGCTACACCTTC. Translated, it gives CASSLRRAGYTF.

The V and J genes are TRBV28 and TRBJ1-1; D is undetermined. The CDR3 totals 11 residues. Germline CDR1 and CDR2: MDHEN and SYDVKM. Trimming took 2 bases from V and 8 from J, leaving 6 bases between them. This CDR3 reads CASSLRREAFF. The CDR3 DNA reads as TGTGCCAGCAGTTTAAGGAGGGAAGCTTTCTTT.

V gene TRBV7-9 combines with J gene TRBJ2-7, with TRBD2 matching 16 bases. CDR1 and CDR2 from the germline V gene are SEHNR and FQNEAQ (reference sequence). J lost 5 bases, V lost 8 bases, and 18 bases had no gene match. The CDR3 has 19 amino acids. The CDR3 DNA reads as TGTGCCAGCTCCCAAAGACGTGGGACTAGCGGGAGGGCCCACAACGAGCAGTACTTC. The encoded protein is CASSQRRGTSGRAHNEQYF. Together with reference TRBV7-9 and TRBJ2-7, the CDR3 gives the full variable domain: DTGVSQNPRHKITKRGQNVTFRCDPISEHNRLYWYRQTLGQGPEFLTYFQNEAQLEKSRLLSDRFSAERPKGSFSTLEIQRTEQGDSAMYLCASSQRRGTSGRAHNEQYFGPGTRLTVT.

The V gene is TRBV19, the J gene TRBJ1-5; TRBD1 matches 9 bases. The trim removed 2 bases at V and 2 bases at J, leaving 7 bases unmatched. Per germline, CDR1 LNHDA and CDR2 SQIVND (reference sequence). This CDR3 has 17 residues. The CDR3 nucleotides read TGTGCCAGTAGTATACAACCGGGACAGGGAGGCAATCAGCCCCAGCATTTT. Its protein product is CASSIQPGQGGNQPQHF.

J is TRBJ2-3 and V is TRBV28, with a weak D call TRBD1 (6 bases). CDR1 MDHEN and CDR2 SYDVKM come from the germline V gene. The CDR3 length is 14 residues. The V end lost 6 bases, the J end lost 1 base, and 11 bases lay between the germline ends. DNA of the CDR3: TGTGCCAGCAGACAGGGACATGGCACAGATACGCAGTATTTT. Amino acids: CASRQGHGTDTQYF.

The CDR3 DNA sequence: TGTGCCAGCAGTTGGACAGACAACACTGAAGCTTTCTTT. Translated: CASSWTDNTEAFF. J is TRBJ1-1 and V is TRBV27, with a weak D call TRBD1 (6 bases). The germline V gene encodes CDR1 MNHEY and CDR2 SMNVEV (reference sequence). Trimming removed 4 bases from V and 2 bases from J, with 8 bases in between. The CDR3 spans 13 residues.

This chain links TRBV13 with TRBJ1-3, with D possibly TRBD1 on 6 matching bases. The CDR3 runs 16 residues. CDR1 and CDR2 (germline): PRHDT, FYEKMQ (reference sequence). Trimming shortened V by 3 bases and J by 2 bases, and 14 bases separated the two germline ends. The CDR3 reads CASSFYDRTTGNTIYF. The CDR3 coding sequence is TGTGCCAGCAGCTTTTACGACAGGACGACTGGAAACACCATATATTTT.

The chain combines TRBV5-1 with TRBJ1-3, with D maybe TRBD1 (5 bases). CDR1 is SGHRS, CDR2 YFSETQ, per germline. CDR3 length: 16 residues. The germline V and J ends were trimmed by 0 bases and 2 bases, with 12 bases remaining between them. The CDR3 DNA reads TGCGCCAGCAGCTTGGGTTGGAGGGGAGCTGGAAACACCATATATTTT. Protein sequence: CASSLGWRGAGNTIYF.